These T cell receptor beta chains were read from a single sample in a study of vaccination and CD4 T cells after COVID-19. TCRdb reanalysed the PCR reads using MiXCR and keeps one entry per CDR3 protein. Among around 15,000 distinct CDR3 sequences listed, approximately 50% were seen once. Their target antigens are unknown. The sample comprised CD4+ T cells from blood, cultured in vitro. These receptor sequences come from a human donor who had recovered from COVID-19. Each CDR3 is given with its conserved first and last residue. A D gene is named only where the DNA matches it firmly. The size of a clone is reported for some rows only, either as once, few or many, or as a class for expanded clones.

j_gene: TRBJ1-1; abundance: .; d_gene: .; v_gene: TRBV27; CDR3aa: CASSLYGGPLGTEAFF; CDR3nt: TGTGCCAGCAGTTTATACGGGGGACCCTTGGGCACTGAAGCTTTCTTT
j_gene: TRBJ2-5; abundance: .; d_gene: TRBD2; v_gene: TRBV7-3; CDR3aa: CASSFGGGEETQYF; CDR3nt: TGTGCCAGCAGCTTTGGTGGGGGGGAAGAGACCCAGTACTTC
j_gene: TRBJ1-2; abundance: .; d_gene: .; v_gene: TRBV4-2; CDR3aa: CASSPSPNTNYGYTF; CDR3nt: TGTGCCAGCAGCCCCTCACCAAACACAAACTATGGCTACACCTTC
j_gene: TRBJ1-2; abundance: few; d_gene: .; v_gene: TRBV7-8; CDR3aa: CASSFNIGVYGYTF; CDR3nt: TGTGCCAGCAGCTTTAATATAGGGGTTTATGGCTACACCTTC
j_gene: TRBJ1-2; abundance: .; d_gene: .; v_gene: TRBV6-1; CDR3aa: CASYTFGQGGYGYTF; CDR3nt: .
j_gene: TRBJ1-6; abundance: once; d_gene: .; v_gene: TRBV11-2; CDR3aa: CASRLGGAGSPLHF; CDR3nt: TGTGCCAGCCGCCTTGGGGGGGCAGGTTCACCCCTCCACTTT
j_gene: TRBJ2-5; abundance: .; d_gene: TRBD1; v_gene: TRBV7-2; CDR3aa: CASSSRQGGFGQETQYF; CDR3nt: TGTGCCAGCAGCTCCCGACAGGGGGGGTTCGGGCAAGAGACCCAGTACTTC
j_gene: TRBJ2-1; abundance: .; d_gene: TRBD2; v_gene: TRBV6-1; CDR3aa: CASRPWTSVNYNEQFF; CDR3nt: TGTGCCAGCAGACCTTGGACTAGCGTCAACTACAATGAGCAGTTCTTC
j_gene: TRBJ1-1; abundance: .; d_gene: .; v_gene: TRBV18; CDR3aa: CASSPLQNEAFF; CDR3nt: TGTGCCAGCTCACCATTACAGAATGAAGCTTTCTTT
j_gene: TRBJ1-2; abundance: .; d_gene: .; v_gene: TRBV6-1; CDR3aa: CASSGHREGGYTF; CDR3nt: TGTGCCAGCAGTGGTCACAGGGAGGGGGGCTACACCTTC
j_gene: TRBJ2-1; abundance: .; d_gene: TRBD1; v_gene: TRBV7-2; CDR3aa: CASSVGQGAFEQFF; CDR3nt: TGTGCCAGCAGCGTAGGACAGGGGGCGTTTGAGCAGTTCTTC
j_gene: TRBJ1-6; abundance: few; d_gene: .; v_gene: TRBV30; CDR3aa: CAWSVSGLHSPLHF; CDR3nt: TGTGCCTGGAGTGTATCCGGGTTGCATTCACCCCTCCACTTT
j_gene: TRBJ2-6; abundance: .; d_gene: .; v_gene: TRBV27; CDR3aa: CASSQSPIHSGANVLTF; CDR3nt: TGTGCCAGCAGCCAATCGCCCATTCACTCTGGGGCCAACGTCCTGACTTTC
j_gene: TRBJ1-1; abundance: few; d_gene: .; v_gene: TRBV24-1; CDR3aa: CATGASRGGAWGLNTEAFF; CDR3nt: TGTGCCACCGGGGCGAGCAGGGGAGGGGCGTGGGGCTTGAACACTGAAGCTTTCTTT
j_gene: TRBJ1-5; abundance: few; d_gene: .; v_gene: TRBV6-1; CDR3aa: CASLRDSNQPQHF; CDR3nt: TGTGCCAGTCTTAGGGACTCCAATCAGCCCCAGCATTTT
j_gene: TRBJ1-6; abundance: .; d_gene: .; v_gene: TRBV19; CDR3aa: CASNTNAGNSPLHF; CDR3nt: TGTGCCAGTAACACCAACGCGGGGAATTCACCCCTCCACTTT
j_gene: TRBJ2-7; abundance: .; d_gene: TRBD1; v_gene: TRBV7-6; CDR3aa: CASSPSPTGWYEQYF; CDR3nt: TGTGCCAGCAGCCCAAGTCCGACAGGGTGGTACGAGCAGTACTTC
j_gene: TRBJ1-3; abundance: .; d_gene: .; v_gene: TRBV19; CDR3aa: CASSISGVPGNTIYF; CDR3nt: TGTGCCAGTAGTATCTCCGGGGTCCCTGGAAACACCATATATTTT
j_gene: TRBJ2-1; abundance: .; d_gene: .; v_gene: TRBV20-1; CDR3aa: CSASGGNGQFF; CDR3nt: TGCAGTGCTAGCGGTGGAAATGGGCAGTTCTTC
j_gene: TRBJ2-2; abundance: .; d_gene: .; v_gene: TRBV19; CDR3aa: CASSKRWGHVNTGELFF; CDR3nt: TGTGCCAGTAGTAAAAGGTGGGGACACGTGAACACCGGGGAGCTGTTTTTT
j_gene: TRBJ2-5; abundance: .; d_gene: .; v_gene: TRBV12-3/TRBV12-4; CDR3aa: CASSTYREQETQYF; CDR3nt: TGTGCCAGCAGTACCTACAGGGAACAAGAGACCCAGTACTTC
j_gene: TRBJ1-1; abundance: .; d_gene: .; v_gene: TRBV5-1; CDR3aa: CASSLLFGQGIKNTEAFF; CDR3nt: TGCGCCAGCAGCTTATTATTCGGTCAGGGGATAAAGAACACTGAAGCTTTCTTT
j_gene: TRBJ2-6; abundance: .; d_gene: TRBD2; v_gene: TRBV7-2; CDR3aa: CASSLAGLAGGYGANVLTF; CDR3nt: TGTGCCAGCAGCTTAGCGGGACTAGCGGGGGGTTATGGGGCCAACGTCCTGACTTTC
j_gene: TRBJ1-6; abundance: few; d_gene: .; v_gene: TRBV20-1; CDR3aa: CSASLDGGRPLHF; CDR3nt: TGCAGTGCTTCCCTGGACGGGGGACGACCCCTCCACTTT
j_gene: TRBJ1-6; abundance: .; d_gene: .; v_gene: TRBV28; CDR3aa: CASSLEGPWRRSPLHF; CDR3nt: TGTGCCAGCAGCTTAGAGGGCCCCTGGCGACGGTCACCCCTCCACTTT
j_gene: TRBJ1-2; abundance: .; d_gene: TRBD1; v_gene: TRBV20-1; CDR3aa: CSAIRDRDYGYTF; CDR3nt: TGCAGTGCAATCCGGGACAGGGATTATGGCTACACCTTC
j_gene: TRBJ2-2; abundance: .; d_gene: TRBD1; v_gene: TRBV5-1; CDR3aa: CASSLTGEQELFF; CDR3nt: TGCGCCAGCAGCTTAACAGGGGAGCAGGAGCTGTTTTTT
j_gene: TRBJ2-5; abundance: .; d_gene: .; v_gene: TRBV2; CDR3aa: CASSVAEETQYF; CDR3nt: TGTGCCAGCAGTGTAGCTGAAGAGACCCAGTACTTC
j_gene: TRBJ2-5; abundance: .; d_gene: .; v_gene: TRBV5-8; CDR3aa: CASRARDTFQETQYF; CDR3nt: TGTGCCAGCAGGGCTCGGGACACCTTCCAAGAGACCCAGTACTTC
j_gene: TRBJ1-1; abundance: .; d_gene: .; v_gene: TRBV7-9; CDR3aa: CASSSRADGPEAFF; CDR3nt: TGTGCCAGCAGTTCACGAGCGGACGGCCCTGAAGCTTTCTTT
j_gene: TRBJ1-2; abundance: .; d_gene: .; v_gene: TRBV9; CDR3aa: CASSVGRLESTNYGYTF; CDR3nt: TGTGCCAGCAGCGTAGGAAGGTTGGAGAGTACTAACTATGGCTACACCTTC
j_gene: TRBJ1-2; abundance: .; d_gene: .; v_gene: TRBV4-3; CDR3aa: CASSQVRDLNYGYTF; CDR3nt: TGCGCCAGCAGCCAAGTCCGGGACCTAAACTATGGCTACACCTTC
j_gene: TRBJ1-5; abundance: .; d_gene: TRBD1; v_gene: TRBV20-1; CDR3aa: CSALDRGLDQPQHF; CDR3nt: TGCAGTGCTCTAGACAGGGGGCTCGATCAGCCCCAGCATTTT
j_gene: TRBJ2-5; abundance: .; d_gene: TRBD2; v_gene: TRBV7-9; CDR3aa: CASSLERLAGAETQYF; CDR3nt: TGTGCCAGCAGCTTAGAGCGGCTAGCGGGAGCAGAGACCCAGTACTTC
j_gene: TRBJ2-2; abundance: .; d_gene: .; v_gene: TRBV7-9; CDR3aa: CASSLEGSGELFF; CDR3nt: TGTGCCAGCAGCTTAGAAGGGTCCGGGGAGCTGTTTTTT
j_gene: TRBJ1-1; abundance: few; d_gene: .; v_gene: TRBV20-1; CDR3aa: CSARSGSTEAFF; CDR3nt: TGCAGTGCTAGGTCGGGATCCACTGAAGCTTTCTTT
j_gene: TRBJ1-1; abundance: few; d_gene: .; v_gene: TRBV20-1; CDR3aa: CSASAGAILEAFF; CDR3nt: TGCAGTGCTAGTGCGGGGGCGATATTGGAAGCTTTCTTT
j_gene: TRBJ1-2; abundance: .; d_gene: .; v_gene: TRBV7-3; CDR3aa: CASSLTGQDPKGYTF; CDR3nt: TGTGCCAGCAGCTTAACGGGTCAAGACCCGAAGGGCTACACCTTC
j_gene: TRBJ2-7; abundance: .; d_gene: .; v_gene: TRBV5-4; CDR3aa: CASSLAGAEQYF; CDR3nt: TGTGCCAGCAGCTTGGCCGGGGCCGAGCAGTACTTC
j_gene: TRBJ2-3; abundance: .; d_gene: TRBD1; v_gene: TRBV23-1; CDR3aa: CASTLRGQTTDTQYF; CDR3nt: TGCGCCAGCACTCTAAGGGGACAGACCACAGATACGCAGTATTTT
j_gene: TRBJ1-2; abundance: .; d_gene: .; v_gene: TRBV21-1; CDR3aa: CASSLRQAPTVGYTF; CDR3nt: TGTGCCAGCAGCTTACGACAGGCCCCCACTGTGGGCTACACCTTC
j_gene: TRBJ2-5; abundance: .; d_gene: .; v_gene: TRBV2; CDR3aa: CASSEGWTEETQYF; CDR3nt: TGTGCCAGCAGTGAAGGTTGGACAGAAGAGACCCAGTACTTC
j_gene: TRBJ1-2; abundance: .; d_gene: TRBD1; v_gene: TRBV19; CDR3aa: CASTLTGTYGYTF; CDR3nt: TGTGCCAGTACCTTGACAGGGACATATGGCTACACCTTC
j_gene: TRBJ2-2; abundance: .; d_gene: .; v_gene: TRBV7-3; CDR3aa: CASSLGKGTGELFF; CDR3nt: TGTGCCAGCAGCTTGGGAAAGGGTACCGGGGAGCTGTTTTTT
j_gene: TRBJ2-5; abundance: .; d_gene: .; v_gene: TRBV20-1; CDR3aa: CSARDRLGAETQYF; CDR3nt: TGCAGTGCTAGAGATCGGTTGGGGGCTGAGACCCAGTACTTC
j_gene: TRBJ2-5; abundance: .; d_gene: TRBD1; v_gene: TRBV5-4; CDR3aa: CASSFTGEETQYF; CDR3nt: TGTGCCAGCAGCTTCACAGGGGAAGAGACCCAGTACTTC
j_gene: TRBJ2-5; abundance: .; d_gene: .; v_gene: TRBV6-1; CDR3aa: CASSENARRSQYF; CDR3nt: TGTGCCAGCAGTGAAAATGCACGGAGGTCCCAGTACTTC
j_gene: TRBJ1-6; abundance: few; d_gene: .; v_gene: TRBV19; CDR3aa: CASSFKGTNSPLHF; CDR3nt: TGTGCCAGTAGTTTTAAGGGGACGAATTCACCCCTCCACTTT